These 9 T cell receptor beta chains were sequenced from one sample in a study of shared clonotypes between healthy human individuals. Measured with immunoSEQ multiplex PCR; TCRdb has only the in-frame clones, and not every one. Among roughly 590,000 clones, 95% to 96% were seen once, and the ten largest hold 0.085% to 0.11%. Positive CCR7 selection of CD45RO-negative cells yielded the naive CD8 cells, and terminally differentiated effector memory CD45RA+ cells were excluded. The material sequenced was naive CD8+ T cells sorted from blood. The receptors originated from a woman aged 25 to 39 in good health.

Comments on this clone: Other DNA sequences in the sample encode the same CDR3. The CDR3 region has the DNA TGTGCCAGCAGCGTAGTTGGGGACTCTTACAATGAGCAGTTCTTC. It specifies CASSVVGDSYNEQFF. The chain is built from TRBV9 and TRBJ2-1, with TRBD2 as a possible D gene (6 bases). V lost 0 bases to trimming and J lost 4 bases, with 11 bases between them. The germline CDR1 and CDR2 sequences are SGDLS and YYNGEE. CDR3 length equals 15 residues.

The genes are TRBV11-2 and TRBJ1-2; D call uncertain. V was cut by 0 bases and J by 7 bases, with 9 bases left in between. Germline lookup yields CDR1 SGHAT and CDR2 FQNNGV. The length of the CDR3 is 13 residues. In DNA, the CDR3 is TGTGCCAGCAGCTTAGATTGGGGTGCTGGCTACACCTTC. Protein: CASSLDWGAGYTF.

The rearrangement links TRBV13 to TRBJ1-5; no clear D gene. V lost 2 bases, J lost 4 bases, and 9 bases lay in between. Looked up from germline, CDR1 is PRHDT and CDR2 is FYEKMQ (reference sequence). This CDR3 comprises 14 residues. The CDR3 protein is CASSLYGGNQPQHF. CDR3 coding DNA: TGTGCCAGCAGCTTATATGGAGGGAATCAGCCCCAGCATTTT. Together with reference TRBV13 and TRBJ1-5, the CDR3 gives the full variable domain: AAGVIQSPRHLIKEKRETATLKCYPIPRHDTVYWYQQGPGQDPQFLISFYEKMQSDKGSIPDRFSAQQFSDYHSELNMSSLELGDSALYFCASSLYGGNQPQHFGDGTRLSIL.

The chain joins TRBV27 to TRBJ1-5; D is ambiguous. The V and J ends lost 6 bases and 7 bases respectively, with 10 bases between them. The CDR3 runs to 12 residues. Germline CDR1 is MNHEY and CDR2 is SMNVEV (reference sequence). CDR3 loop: CASSRRGQPQHF. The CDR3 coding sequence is TGTGCCAGCAGCCGGCGGGGACAGCCCCAGCATTTT.

The CDR3 sequence: CASSELATDTQYF. DNA for the CDR3: TGTGCCAGCAGCGAACTAGCAACAGATACGCAGTATTTT. This rearrangement joins TRBV11-2 to TRBJ2-3; TRBD2 might be the D (6 bases). CDR3 size: 13 residues. Trimming took off 5 bases at V and 3 bases at J, with 9 bases between the two ends. Germline CDR1 is SGHAT and CDR2 is FQNNGV.

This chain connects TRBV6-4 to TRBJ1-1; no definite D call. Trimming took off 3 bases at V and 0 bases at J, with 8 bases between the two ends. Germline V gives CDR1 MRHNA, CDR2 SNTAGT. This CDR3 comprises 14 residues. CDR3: CASSEGSLNTEAFF. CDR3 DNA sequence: TGTGCCAGCAGTGAAGGGTCGTTGAACACTGAAGCTTTCTTT.

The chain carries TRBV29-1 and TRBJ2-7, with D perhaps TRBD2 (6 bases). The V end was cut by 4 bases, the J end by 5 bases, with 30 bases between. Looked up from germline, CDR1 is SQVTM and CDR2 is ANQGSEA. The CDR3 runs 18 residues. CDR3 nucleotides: TGCAGCGTTGGCAGACAGTCCTTAGCGGTTTATGGGATTGACGAGCAGTACTTC. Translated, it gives CSVGRQSLAVYGIDEQYF.

This CDR3 is CASSLQVDEQFF. The CDR3 DNA sequence: TGTGCCAGCAGTCTACAGGTCGATGAGCAGTTCTTC. The genes are TRBV28 and TRBJ2-1, with D tentatively TRBD1 (5 bases). Deletions cut 5 bases from V and 8 bases from J, with 10 bases between. Looked up from germline, CDR1 is MDHEN and CDR2 is SYDVKM. The CDR3 is made up of 12 amino acids.

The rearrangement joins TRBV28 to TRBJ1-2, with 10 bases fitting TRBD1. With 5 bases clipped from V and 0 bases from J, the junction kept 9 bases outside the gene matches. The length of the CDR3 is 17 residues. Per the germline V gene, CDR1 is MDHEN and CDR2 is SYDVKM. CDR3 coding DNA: TGTGCCAGCAGTGTGGGGGGACAGGGGCGTTCTAACTATGGCTACACCTTC. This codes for CASSVGGQGRSNYGYTF.